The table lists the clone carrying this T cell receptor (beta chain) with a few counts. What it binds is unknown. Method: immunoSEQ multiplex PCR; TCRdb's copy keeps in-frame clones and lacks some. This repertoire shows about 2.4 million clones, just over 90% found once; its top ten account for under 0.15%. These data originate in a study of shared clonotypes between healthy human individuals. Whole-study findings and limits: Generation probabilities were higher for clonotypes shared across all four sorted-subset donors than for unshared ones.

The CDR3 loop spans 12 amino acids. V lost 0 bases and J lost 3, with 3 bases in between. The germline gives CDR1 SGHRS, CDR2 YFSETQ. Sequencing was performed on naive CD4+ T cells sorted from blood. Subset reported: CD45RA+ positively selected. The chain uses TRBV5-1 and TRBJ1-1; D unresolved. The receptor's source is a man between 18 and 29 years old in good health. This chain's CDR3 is CASSLAHTEAFF. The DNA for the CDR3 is TGCGCCAGCAGCTTGGCCCACACTGAAGCTTTCTTT. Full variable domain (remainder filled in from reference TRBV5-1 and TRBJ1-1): KAGVTQTPRYLIKTRGQQVTLSCSPISGHRSVSWYQQTPGQGLQFLFEYFSETQRNKGNFPGRFSGRQFSNSRSEMNVSTLELGDSALYLCASSLAHTEAFFGQGTRLTVV.